This T cell receptor (beta chain) was captured in a study of blood T cell repertoires in COVID-19. About the research overall: Nucleic acid was either cDNA or gDNA, and it came from T cells, B-cell-depleted T cells, or PBMCs.

Trimming took off 6 bases at V and 0 bases at J, with 9 bases between the two ends. Per germline, CDR1 MNHEY and CDR2 SVGAGI. The CDR3 consists of 15 residues. The assay was immunoSEQ multiplex PCR, and TCRdb's table has in-frame clones only and misses some. The sample yields about 110,000 clones, roughly 85% seen once. The source material was peripheral blood. This chain uses TRBV6-5 with TRBJ1-6; possibly TRBD1 for D (5 bases). The sequence was obtained from a man aged 40-50 years with acute or convalescent COVID-19. The CDR3 DNA sequence: TGTGCCAGCAGAGCGACAGCCTCCTATAATTCACCCCTCCACTTT. Encoded protein: CASRATASYNSPLHF.